The next 13 T cell receptor beta chains were all read from a single sample in a study of cytomegalovirus exposure and HLA in healthy donors. The PCR had 60 Vbeta and 13 Jbeta primers. This table comes from immunoSEQ multiplex PCR, and its TCRdb copy is limited to in-frame clones, with some not included. The table shows some 110,000 clones, with more than 60% occurring only once. The sequencing sample was made of PBMCs. The source of these receptors is a woman aged 55-70 years in good health and CMV-seropositive.

CDR3 sequence (DNA): TGCAGCGTTGTAGGCGGGCCGAACACTGAAGCTTTCTTT. Protein product: CSVVGGPNTEAFF. The rearrangement links TRBV29-1 to TRBJ1-1; no reliable D call. Trimming shortened V by 4 bases and J by 1 base, and 10 bases separated the two germline ends. Per germline, CDR1 SQVTM and CDR2 ANQGSEA. CDR3 length: 13 amino acids.

This sequence joins TRBV4-3 and TRBJ2-2; 10 bases line up with TRBD2. The V gene's germline CDR1 is LGHNA and CDR2 YSLEER. V was clipped by 0 bases and J by 3 bases; unmatched bases: 10. CDR3 length: 19 residues. CDR3 loop: CASSQDRAASGGYTGELFF. In nucleotides, the CDR3 is TGCGCCAGCAGCCAAGATAGGGCGGCTAGCGGGGGATACACCGGGGAGCTGTTTTTT.

The CDR3 loop is CASSQAGTGSNEQFF. The CDR3 nucleotides are TGTGCCAGCAGCCAGGCAGGGACAGGGTCGAATGAGCAGTTCTTC. V gene TRBV7-7 combines with J gene TRBJ2-1; 9 bases fit TRBD1. This CDR3 spans 15 amino acids. Trimming removed 5 bases from V and 7 bases from J; junction bases left unmatched: 9. CDR1 is SSHAT, CDR2 FNYEAQ, per germline (reference sequence).

This rearrangement joins TRBV30 to TRBJ1-2, with a possible D match to TRBD1 (6 bases). The CDR3 loop spans 13 amino acids. The V gene's germline CDR1 is GTSNPN and CDR2 SVGIG (reference sequence). The V end was cut by 4 bases, the J end by 5 bases, with 14 bases between. Here the CDR3 reads CAWNAQGGYGYTF. The CDR3 coding sequence is TGTGCCTGGAACGCACAGGGTGGGTATGGCTACACCTTC.

In DNA form, the CDR3 reads TGCGCCAGCAGCTGGGGACACCAAGGTTTCCATGAGCAGTTCTTC. Translated: CASSWGHQGFHEQFF. The chain combines TRBV5-1 with TRBJ2-1, with D perhaps matching TRBD1 (6 bases). In germline, CDR1 is SGHRS, CDR2 YFSETQ. Trimming removed 3 bases from V and 8 bases from J, with 18 bases in between. This CDR3 has 15 residues.

The rearrangement links TRBV7-9 to TRBJ2-6, with D uncertain. Trimming took 8 bases from V and 3 from J, leaving 8 bases between them. Germline V gives CDR1 SEHNR, CDR2 FQNEAQ (reference sequence). The CDR3 extends over 13 amino acids. CDR3 sequence (DNA): TGTGCCAGCGGGTCGGGTGGGGCCAACGTCCTGACTTTC. Its protein product is CASGSGGANVLTF.

The chain carries TRBV7-3 and TRBJ2-1; TRBD2 is a possible D gene (6 bases). Germline V gene sequence: CDR1 SGHTA, CDR2 FQGTGA. CDR3 length: 15 residues. The V end was cut by 5 bases, the J end by 7 bases, with 18 bases between. The CDR3 coding sequence is TGTGCCAGCAGCCCAGGAGCGGGCTCCATAAATGAGCAGTTCTTC. Its protein is CASSPGAGSINEQFF.

This chain uses TRBV25-1 with TRBJ2-2, with TRBD1 matching 10 bases. CDR3 length: 14 amino acids. Germline loops: CDR1 MGHDK, CDR2 SYGVNS. The trim removed 6 bases at V and 6 bases at J, leaving 4 bases unmatched. In nucleotides, the CDR3 is TGTGCCAGCAGAAGACAGGGGGCGCCCGGGGAGCTGTTTTTT. It encodes CASRRQGAPGELFF.

The chain has TRBV19 and TRBJ1-1, with TRBD1 matching over 7 bases. The germline CDR1 and CDR2 sequences are LNHDA and SQIVND (reference sequence). Trimming at V came to 7 bases and at J to 7 bases, leaving 12 bases not matched to a gene. The CDR3 spans 14 residues. The CDR3 DNA follows: TGTGCCAGTATCCCGAAGCGGACAGGCGATGAAGCTTTCTTT. This sequence encodes CASIPKRTGDEAFF.

The rearrangement uses TRBV2 and TRBJ1-4, with TRBD1 matching 8 bases. CDR1 is SNHLY, CDR2 FYNNEI, per germline. V was clipped by 6 bases and J by 7 bases; unmatched bases: 10. This CDR3 region has 15 residues. This chain's CDR3 is CASRAQGAVGEKLFF. In nucleotides, the CDR3 is TGTGCCAGCAGAGCTCAGGGGGCTGTGGGTGAAAAACTGTTTTTT.

The CDR3 bases are TGTGCCAGCCCCCTCCGTAATTCACCCCTCCACTTT. Translating it yields CASPLRNSPLHF. The V and J genes are TRBV6-4 and TRBJ1-6; D gene uncertain. Deletions cut 8 bases from V and 6 bases from J, with 8 bases between. The germline gives CDR1 MRHNA, CDR2 SNTAGT. The CDR3 has 12 residues.

The chain combines TRBV30 with TRBJ2-7; the D gene is possibly TRBD2 (5 bases). CDR3 size: 12 residues. Germline CDR1 reads GTSNPN; CDR2 reads SVGIG (reference sequence). Trimming stripped 7 bases from V and 0 bases from J, with 10 bases between. The CDR3 region has the DNA TGTGCCTTCGGGGAAAGCTCCTACGAGCAGTACTTC. This encodes CAFGESSYEQYF.

The chain has TRBV13 and TRBJ2-1; 16 bases map to TRBD2. The CDR3 has 18 amino acids. Trimming at V came to 4 bases and at J to 0 bases, leaving 3 bases not matched to a gene. Germline CDR1 reads PRHDT; CDR2 reads FYEKMQ (reference sequence). The CDR3 bases are TGTGCCAGCAGCTGGGGACTAGCGGGAGGGCCCTCCTACAATGAGCAGTTCTTC. This gives the protein CASSWGLAGGPSYNEQFF.